One sample yielded the 10 T cell receptor beta chains listed below, sequenced in a study of blood T cells in healthy people across ages. Combining a sample-barcoded 5' primer with a J-beta primer mix, a second PCR ran for 7 to 11 cycles. TCRdb called the 5' RACE reads again in MiXCR, with one record for every CDR3 protein. The top ten clones hold about 21% of a sample with about a million distinct CDR3 sequences, just over 50% of them seen once. Sequencing was performed on blood. All receptors derive from a woman between 55 and 75 years old in good health.

This clonotype has more than one count but fewer than ten. The chain couples TRBV14 to TRBJ2-1; D possibly corresponds to TRBD2 (5 bases). V lost 1 base and J 6 bases, leaving 19 bases between the germline ends. Germline assignment: CDR1 SGHDN and CDR2 FVKESK. This CDR3 is built from 17 residues. For the CDR3, the DNA is TGTGCCAGCAGCCAAGGGGGAGAGCGCGACAAACGCAATGAGCAGTTCTTC. This gives the protein CASSQGGERDKRNEQFF.

V usage is TRBV18 and J usage is TRBJ1-2; 8 nucleotides match TRBD1. CDR1 is KGHSH, CDR2 LQKENI, per germline. With V trimmed by 3 bases and J by 1 base, 4 bases remained unmatched. The CDR3 is made up of 15 amino acids. CDR3 DNA sequence: TGTGCCAGCTCACCCGACAGGGGAGTTAACTATGGCTACACCTTC. As protein: CASSPDRGVNYGYTF.

The chain carries TRBV12-3 or TRBV12-4 and TRBJ1-5; D remains ambiguous. The V end lost 3 bases, the J end lost 7 bases, and 13 bases lay between the germline ends. This CDR3 is built from 14 residues. The DNA of the CDR3 is TGTGCCAGCAGTTTTTCCGCTGTAGGGCAGCCCCAGCATTTT. Protein sequence: CASSFSAVGQPQHF.

This sequence joins TRBV6-6 and TRBJ2-1, with TRBD1 matching over 8 bases. CDR1 is MNHNY and CDR2 is SVGAGI in the germline V gene (reference sequence). The length of the CDR3 is 15 residues. V shed 10 bases, J shed 2 bases, and the junction held 10 bases outside the gene matches. CDR3: CATGPPDRAYNEQFF. Written as DNA, the CDR3 is TGTGCCACGGGGCCCCCGGACAGGGCCTACAATGAGCAGTTCTTC.

This clonotype was detected only once. The chain combines TRBV18 with TRBJ2-7, with D tentatively TRBD1 (6 bases). The J call may be wrong; the DNA end is better matched by TRBJ2-5. Germline V gene lookup returns CDR1 KGHSH and CDR2 LQKENI. The CDR3 extends over 13 amino acids. The CDR3 here is CASSGNREETQYF. The CDR3 DNA is TGTGCCAGCTCAGGAAACAGGGAGGAGACCCAGTACTTC.

This chain joins TRBV20-1 and TRBJ2-1; D is perhaps TRBD2 (5 bases). The CDR3 runs 11 residues. Germline lookup yields CDR1 DFQATT and CDR2 SNEGSKA (reference sequence). Trimming removed 8 bases at V and 6 bases at J, with 11 bases between. CDR3 bases: TGCAGTCGCGACGCGGGCAATGAGCAGTTCTTC. Protein product: CSRDAGNEQFF.

The chain uses TRBV6-5 and TRBJ2-3; 7 bases match TRBD2. V shed 8 bases, J shed 2 bases, and the junction held 4 bases outside the gene matches. The CDR3 loop spans 13 amino acids. CDR1 and CDR2 from the germline V gene are MNHEY and SVGAGI. CDR3 sequence (DNA): TGTGCCAGCGGGAGGGATTTCACAGATACGCAGTATTTT. This encodes CASGRDFTDTQYF.

This chain links TRBV6-5 with TRBJ2-5; 7 bases agree with TRBD1. J gave up 2 bases and V 2 bases, and 14 bases lay outside the gene matches. The CDR3 loop spans 18 amino acids. Germline CDR1 MNHEY, CDR2 SVGAGI. The CDR3 region is CASSYQLQGSPLQETQYF. CDR3 coding DNA: TGTGCCAGCAGTTACCAATTACAGGGGTCGCCCCTACAAGAGACCCAGTACTTC.

The V and J genes are TRBV11-2 and TRBJ2-3; TRBD2 aligns across 8 bases. The ends lost 6 bases at V and 0 bases at J; junction bases unmatched: 8. This CDR3 spans 16 amino acids. Per germline, CDR1 SGHAT and CDR2 FQNNGV. CDR3 in amino acids: CASRTWAGGSTDTQYF. Written as DNA, the CDR3 is TGTGCCAGCAGGACTTGGGCGGGGGGAAGCACAGATACGCAGTATTTT.

The rearrangement links TRBV27 to TRBJ2-5, with D hard to call. CDR1 and CDR2 from the germline V gene are MNHEY and SMNVEV (reference sequence). The CDR3 consists of 14 residues. Trimming took 6 bases from V and 1 from J, leaving 12 bases between them. The CDR3 DNA reads TGTGCCAGCAGACCGGTGGGGTCCCAAGAGACCCAGTACTTC. Its translation is CASRPVGSQETQYF.